One and the same sample provided the 29 T cell receptor beta chains below, sequenced in a study of vaccination effects on CD4 cells after COVID-19. Sequencing was preceded by expansion of antigen-specific CD4+ T cells with viral peptide pools in the ViraFEST assay. On day 10 of culture, CD4+ T cells were separated out. Everyone in the study got two shots of either the BNT162b2 or mRNA-1273 vaccine. No cognate antigen is known for these TCRs. Only in-frame clones appear in the TCRdb table, and some are missing; sequencing was by immunoSEQ multiplex PCR. Of 25,000 to 40,000 clones listed, approximately 64% were seen once; the top ten hold nearly 9%. The source material was CD4+ T cells from PBMCs cultured with SARS-CoV-2 spike peptides, sampled after COVID-19 vaccination. The receptors shown here come from a human donor who received a COVID-19 vaccine.

CDR3 coding DNA: TGTGCCAGCAGCCAGGGACAGGGACGCTATGGCTACACCTTC. Its translation is CASSQGQGRYGYTF. The V gene is TRBV3-1 (or the pseudogene TRBV3-2), the J gene TRBJ1-2, with 9 bases aligning to TRBD1. Germline V gene lookup returns CDR1 LGHDT and CDR2 YNNKEL (reference sequence). After removal of 3 bases from V and 4 bases from J, the junction contained 3 bases not matched to a gene. The CDR3 covers 14 residues.

This clone was seen just once. The chain links TRBV5-1 to TRBJ2-3, with 10 positions matching TRBD1. J lost 5 bases, V lost 0 bases, and 3 bases had no gene match. Germline CDR1 SGHRS, CDR2 YFSETQ. CDR3 length: 15 residues. CDR3 sequence reads: CASSLEGTGVDTQYF. The CDR3 DNA reads TGCGCCAGCAGCTTGGAAGGGACAGGGGTAGATACGCAGTATTTT.

This chain uses TRBV19 with TRBJ2-2; no firm D call. Germline V gene sequence: CDR1 LNHDA, CDR2 SQIVND (reference sequence). Trimming pared 5 bases from V and 5 bases from J, leaving 12 bases between. This CDR3 contains 14 residues. CDR3 residues: CASSPTSVTGELFF. The CDR3 DNA reads as TGTGCCAGTAGTCCCACGAGTGTTACCGGGGAGCTGTTTTTT.

This sequence joins TRBV19 and TRBJ1-4, with D unclear. With 3 bases removed from V and 0 bases from J, the gap between germline ends came to 8 bases. This CDR3 has 15 residues. CDR1 is LNHDA and CDR2 is SQIVND in the germline V gene (reference sequence). The CDR3 DNA reads TGTGCCAGTAGTATCCCGGGCTCAACTAATGAAAAACTGTTTTTT. Protein product: CASSIPGSTNEKLFF.

This clone was detected only a few times. The chain uses TRBV27 and TRBJ1-5, with D uncertain. V was cut by 2 bases and J by 0 bases, with 11 bases left in between. The germline CDR1 and CDR2 sequences are MNHEY and SMNVEV (reference sequence). This CDR3 is built from 16 residues. The CDR3 nucleotides are TGTGCCAGCAGTTTAACGGTGCAGTATAGCAATCAGCCCCAGCATTTT. Its protein product is CASSLTVQYSNQPQHF.

This clone was seen a few times. This chain joins TRBV9 and TRBJ1-2; maybe TRBD1 (5 bases). Germline CDR1 SGDLS, CDR2 YYNGEE. The CDR3 has 15 residues. V gave up 0 bases and J gave up 4 bases, with 13 bases separating them. CDR3 region: CASSVVLTGSYGYTF. The CDR3 DNA reads as TGTGCCAGCAGCGTAGTTTTAACAGGCAGCTATGGCTACACCTTC.

The V and J genes are TRBV2 and TRBJ2-3; D is uncertain. From germline, CDR1 is SNHLY and CDR2 FYNNEI. Deletions cut 7 bases from V and 0 bases from J, with 17 bases between. CDR3 size: 16 residues. The chain's CDR3 is CASILGGSSSTDTQYF. The DNA for the CDR3 is TGTGCCAGCATCCTTGGCGGATCCTCTAGCACAGATACGCAGTATTTT.

The rearrangement links TRBV13 to TRBJ2-7; 12 bases agree with TRBD2. CDR1 is PRHDT, CDR2 FYEKMQ, per germline (reference sequence). With V trimmed by 1 base and J by 3 bases, 4 bases remained unmatched. This CDR3 region has 16 residues. The CDR3 is CASSLVLAGGSYEQYF. CDR3 sequence (DNA): TGTGCCAGCAGCTTAGTGCTAGCGGGGGGGAGCTACGAGCAGTACTTC.

The rearrangement uses TRBV6-6 and TRBJ1-3, with D maybe TRBD1 (5 bases). In germline, CDR1 is MNHNY, CDR2 SVGAGI (reference sequence). The V and J ends lost 6 bases and 2 bases respectively, with 14 bases between them. The CDR3 consists of 15 residues. This CDR3 reads CASSPLGDAGNTIYF. Written as DNA, the CDR3 is TGTGCCAGCAGCCCGCTCGGGGACGCTGGAAACACCATATATTTT.

The chain couples TRBV15 to TRBJ1-2; TRBD1 might be the D (6 bases). This CDR3 is built from 14 residues. With 5 bases removed from V and 3 bases from J, the gap between germline ends came to 13 bases. The germline V gene encodes CDR1 LNHNV and CDR2 YYDKDF (reference sequence). The CDR3: CATSLWGADYGYTF. The CDR3 coding sequence is TGTGCCACCAGCCTGTGGGGGGCGGACTATGGCTACACCTTC.

This clone was found a few times. One end of the junction does not line up with germline, which may come from a read error. This rearrangement joins TRBV7-2 to TRBJ2-1; 10 nucleotides line up with TRBD2. This CDR3 has 15 amino acids. Germline values: CDR1 SGHTA, CDR2 FQGNSA. In DNA, the CDR3 is TGTGCCAGCAGCCTAGCCAGCGGGAGGGTCTATGAGCAGTTCTTC. Residues: CASSLASGRVYEQFF.

The chain carries TRBV28 and TRBJ1-2; D might be TRBD1 (5 bases). The CDR3 spans 12 residues. Deletions cut 5 bases from V and 7 bases from J, with 11 bases between. Germline lookup yields CDR1 MDHEN and CDR2 SYDVKM. CDR3 residues: CASSQGFVGYTF. The CDR3 bases are TGTGCCAGCAGTCAGGGTTTTGTTGGCTACACCTTC.

The CDR3 DNA reads as TGTGCCAGCCCCCACGATCTGAACACTGAAGCTTTCTTT. Translated, it gives CASPHDLNTEAFF. The J gene is TRBJ1-1, the V gene TRBV6-4; D unclear. The CDR3 has 13 amino acids. V was cut by 8 bases and J by 0 bases, with 10 bases left in between. The germline CDR1 and CDR2 sequences are MRHNA and SNTAGT.

This clone was seen once. The V and J genes are TRBV18 and TRBJ2-3; 8 positions match TRBD1. From germline, CDR1 is KGHSH and CDR2 LQKENI. The CDR3 contains 14 residues. With 4 bases clipped from V and 4 bases from J, the junction kept 4 bases outside the gene matches. The DNA of the CDR3 is TGTGCCAGCTCACTAGAACAGGGGGCAGATACGCAGTATTTT. Translation gives CASSLEQGADTQYF.

As DNA, the CDR3 is TGTGCCAGCAGCTTAAGGGTGACTGCCCCAGATACGCAGTATTTT. Protein sequence: CASSLRVTAPDTQYF. V is TRBV7-6 and J is TRBJ2-3; unclear D gene. Germline V lookup: CDR1 SGHVS, CDR2 FNYEAQ. CDR3 size: 15 residues. V dropped 2 bases and J dropped 4 bases, with 13 bases sitting between them.

This clone was detected a few times. The J gene is TRBJ1-2, the V gene TRBV30, with TRBD1 as a possible D gene (5 bases). CDR1 is GTSNPN and CDR2 is SVGIG in the germline V gene (reference sequence). CDR3 length: 14 amino acids. The germline V and J ends were trimmed by 0 bases and 8 bases, with 16 bases remaining between them. The CDR3 DNA sequence: TGTGCCTGGAGTGTAAGAGGGGCCCTAAGGGGCTACACCTTC. As protein: CAWSVRGALRGYTF.

This sequence joins TRBV2 and TRBJ2-2, with TRBD2 matching 9 bases. In germline, CDR1 is SNHLY, CDR2 FYNNEI. The CDR3 extends over 17 amino acids. J was trimmed by 7 bases and V by 6 bases; bases with no gene match: 15. CDR3 loop: CASRTPGLAPQSGELFF. The CDR3 DNA reads TGTGCCAGCAGGACCCCGGGACTAGCACCACAAAGCGGGGAGCTGTTTTTT.

J is TRBJ2-2 and V is TRBV6-4, with D perhaps matching TRBD2 (6 bases). The germline V gene encodes CDR1 MRHNA and CDR2 SNTAGT. The ends were cut back, 4 bases at V and 3 bases at J, with 12 bases in the middle. The CDR3 totals 15 residues. CDR3 sequence reads: CASSVYSGDTGELFF. CDR3 sequence (DNA): TGTGCCAGCAGTGTATATAGCGGTGACACCGGGGAGCTGTTTTTT.

The rearrangement joins TRBV5-1 to TRBJ1-4; no clear D gene. CDR3 length equals 15 residues. Between the trimmed V and J ends, which lost 4 bases and 4 bases, there was a span of 14 bases. Per the germline V gene, CDR1 is SGHRS and CDR2 is YFSETQ. The CDR3 nucleotides read TGCGCCAGCAGCCTGGAGGGCGGTTTTAATGAAAAACTGTTTTTT. It specifies CASSLEGGFNEKLFF.

The chain couples TRBV9 to TRBJ1-6, with D possibly being TRBD1 (5 bases). Germline V lookup: CDR1 SGDLS, CDR2 YYNGEE. This CDR3 is built from 15 residues. Trimming left V 2 bases short and J 7 bases short, with 13 bases between. Here the CDR3 DNA reads TGTGCCAGCAGCGTCAGAGAAGGGGTCAATTCACCCCTCCACTTT. It codes for CASSVREGVNSPLHF.

The table lists this clone with a count of one. At one boundary the junction diverges from the germline segment, which might be a read error. The chain combines TRBV4-1 with TRBJ1-2; 7 bases map to TRBD1. Per germline, CDR1 MGHRA and CDR2 YSYEKL. The CDR3 sequence is 15 residues long. The CDR3 DNA is TGCGCCAGCAGACAAGGGACAGCGACTAACTATGGCTACACCTTC. This sequence encodes CASRQGTATNYGYTF.

In its sample, this clone was seen once. The rearrangement links TRBV6-5 to TRBJ2-7; 12 bases match TRBD1. The CDR3 extends over 15 amino acids. J gave up 6 bases and V 6 bases, and 9 bases lay outside the gene matches. Germline CDR1 and CDR2: MNHEY and SVGAGI. The CDR3, as DNA: TGTGCCAGCAGCCCCCGGGACAGGGGGCGAAGCGAGCAGTACTTC. As protein: CASSPRDRGRSEQYF.

This clone showed up just once. The chain recombines TRBV11-2 with TRBJ2-7; D unclear. V lost 1 base and J 6 bases, leaving 10 bases between the germline ends. This CDR3 has 13 residues. CDR1 is SGHAT and CDR2 is FQNNGV in the germline V gene. This chain's CDR3 is CASSLVRVAEQYF. The CDR3 nucleotides are TGTGCCAGCAGCTTAGTTCGGGTCGCCGAGCAGTACTTC.

This clone appeared a few times. The chain has TRBV11-3 and TRBJ2-2, with no clear D. CDR3 size: 14 residues. V lost 5 bases to trimming and J lost 7 bases, with 14 bases between them. Germline values: CDR1 SGHNT, CDR2 YENEEA. CDR3 nucleotide sequence: TGTGCCAGCAGCCCGAAGCTCTCTGGCGGGGAGCTGTTTTTT. It encodes CASSPKLSGGELFF. Combining the CDR3 with reference TRBV11-3 and TRBJ2-2 gives the whole variable domain EAGVVQSPRYKIIEKKQPVAFWCNPISGHNTLYWYLQNLGQGPELLIRYENEEAVDDSQLPKDRFSAERLKGVDSTLKIQPAELGDSAVYLCASSPKLSGGELFFGEGSRLTVL.

This chain links TRBV3-1 (or the pseudogene TRBV3-2) with TRBJ1-6, with D perhaps TRBD1 (5 bases). Trimming left V 3 bases short and J 7 bases short, with 13 bases between. The CDR3 is 15 amino acids. Germline loops: CDR1 LGHDT, CDR2 YNNKEL (reference sequence). The CDR3 DNA sequence: TGTGCCAGCAGCCAGAAGGGGCAGGGCAATTCACCCCTCCACTTT. This gives the protein CASSQKGQGNSPLHF.

This sequence joins TRBV4-1 and TRBJ1-6, with D perhaps TRBD1 (6 bases). Trimming shortened V by 1 base and J by 8 bases, and 27 bases separated the two germline ends. The germline CDR1 and CDR2 sequences are MGHRA and YSYEKL. The CDR3 has 20 residues. Here the CDR3 reads CASSQARGDGQGFGDSPLHF. The CDR3 region has the DNA TGCGCCAGCAGCCAAGCAAGAGGGGATGGTCAGGGGTTCGGGGATTCACCCCTCCACTTT.

V gene TRBV6-5 combines with J gene TRBJ1-3; weak D call: TRBD1 (5 bases). Germline values: CDR1 MNHEY, CDR2 SVGAGI. V was pared by 4 bases and J by 7 bases, with 14 bases between. This CDR3 has 14 residues. CDR3 protein: CASSLTESTNTIYF. In DNA form, the CDR3 reads TGTGCCAGCAGTTTGACAGAATCAACCAACACCATATATTTT.

CDR3: CASGPDSKQPQHF. Written as DNA, the CDR3 is TGTGCTAGTGGGCCGGACAGTAAACAGCCCCAGCATTTT. V and J are TRBV12-5 and TRBJ1-5; D is possibly TRBD1 (6 bases). The CDR3 has 13 amino acids. CDR1 LGHNT and CDR2 FRNRAP come from the germline V gene. Trimming left V 6 bases short and J 7 bases short, with 13 bases between.

This rearrangement joins TRBV7-8 to TRBJ1-5, with D possibly being TRBD1 (6 bases). CDR3 size: 16 residues. V dropped 2 bases and J dropped 5 bases, with 16 bases sitting between them. From germline, CDR1 is SGHVS and CDR2 FQNEAQ. DNA of the CDR3: TGTGCCAGCAGCTTAAAGGCACAGGGTCCATATCAGCCCCAGCATTTT. This encodes CASSLKAQGPYQPQHF.